This entry is about one T cell receptor (beta chain). This CDR3 has 14 residues. Between the trimmed V and J ends, which lost 3 bases and 4 bases, there was a span of 10 bases. Healthy and HIV-negative, the adult donors had no recent acute infections or vaccinations. The data were taken from a study of shared clonotypes between healthy human individuals. The table came from immunoSEQ multiplex PCR; TCRdb's copy has only in-frame clones and leaves some out. Among around 690,000 clones listed, less than 95% were seen once. This chain uses TRBV5-3 with TRBJ1-4, with D unresolved. TRBV5-3 counts as an open reading frame of uncertain function. The origin of this receptor is a man aged 18 to 29 in good health. Some clones in this sample may be carry-over from other donors' samples. Sequenced input: memory CD8+ T cells from PBMCs. Subset here: CD45RO+ cells pooled with CCR7-negative TemRA cells. In nucleotides, the CDR3 is TGTGCCAGAAGCTCCCGGGTCCGTAATGAAAAACTGTTTTTT. This gives the protein CARSSRVRNEKLFF.